The present entry profiles one TCR beta chain with its context. Original handling: Cell counts per sample came from amplifying reference gene primers. TCRdb's table, derived via immunoSEQ multiplex PCR, lists solely in-frame clones and lacks some. From that table come the V and J calls and clone size; the DNA was used to work out D and trimming. The table includes 300,000 to 400,000 clones, about 91% detected once. While infection was still active, Seattle patients were enrolled and then followed longitudinally. The V end lost 5 bases, the J end lost 8 bases, and 19 bases lay between the germline ends. The CDR3 contains 15 residues. Germline V gives CDR1 SNHLY, CDR2 FYNNEI. This sample is drawn from a study of blood T cell repertoires in COVID-19. Study context: Sample material is recorded as cDNA or gDNA derived from T cells, B-cell-depleted T cells, or PBMCs.

The J gene is TRBJ2-1, the V gene TRBV2; perhaps TRBD2 as D (6 bases). The specimen was peripheral blood. This clonotype was sampled from a woman in her 30s with COVID-19, enrolled during active disease. The CDR3 reads CASSSGLMGVDEQFF. For the CDR3, the DNA is TGTGCCAGCAGTTCGGGACTCATGGGCGTCGATGAGCAGTTCTTC.